The rows below give T cell receptor beta chains drawn from one sample of a study of cytomegalovirus exposure and HLA in healthy donors. Using immunoSEQ multiplex PCR, the repertoire was profiled, and TCRdb retains in-frame clones only, with some absent. Among fewer than 150,000 clones listed, roughly 71% were seen once. The source material was PBMCs. Receptors originate from a woman between 45 and 60 years old in good health and CMV-seropositive. Both conserved end residues are part of each CDR3. The D gene is left open where the match is weak. Some rows mark clone size as missing; the rest say once, few, many or name a class of expanded clone.

v_call: TRBV5-5
clone_size: -
j_call: TRBJ2-5
d_call: TRBD2
cdr3_nt: TGTGCCAGCAGCTTGACCTTTAGCGGGGTAGGCCAAGAGACCCAGTACTTC
cdr3_aa: CASSLTFSGVGQETQYF

v_call: TRBV4-3
clone_size: -
j_call: TRBJ1-1
d_call: -
cdr3_nt: TGCGCCAGCAGCCAAATACAGGGCACTGAAGCTTTCTTT
cdr3_aa: CASSQIQGTEAFF

v_call: TRBV14
clone_size: few
j_call: TRBJ2-7
d_call: -
cdr3_nt: TGTGCCAGCAGCCCTCTCGACGGAACGGCTAGCTCCTACGAGCAGTACTTC
cdr3_aa: CASSPLDGTASSYEQYF

v_call: TRBV11-2
clone_size: -
j_call: TRBJ2-1
d_call: TRBD2
cdr3_nt: TGTGCCAGCAGCTTCGTACTAGCGGGGGCCCCCAATGAGCAGTTCTTC
cdr3_aa: CASSFVLAGAPNEQFF

v_call: TRBV19
clone_size: -
j_call: TRBJ2-3
d_call: TRBD2
cdr3_nt: TGTGCCAGTACACCGGGGGGTATCATTTCGGATACGCAGTATTTT
cdr3_aa: CASTPGGIISDTQYF

v_call: TRBV28
clone_size: -
j_call: TRBJ1-1
d_call: -
cdr3_nt: TGTGCCAGCAGTTCCTGGGGGGTGAGCACTGAAGCTTTCTTT
cdr3_aa: CASSSWGVSTEAFF

v_call: TRBV25-1
clone_size: -
j_call: TRBJ1-2
d_call: TRBD1
cdr3_nt: TGTGCCAGCAGTGAGTACAGGGGCTATGGCTACACCTTC
cdr3_aa: CASSEYRGYGYTF

v_call: TRBV6-6
clone_size: -
j_call: TRBJ1-2
d_call: -
cdr3_nt: TGTGCCAGCACCAAACTTCTGGGGGGTGACTATGGCTACACCTTC
cdr3_aa: CASTKLLGGDYGYTF

v_call: TRBV27
clone_size: -
j_call: TRBJ1-6
d_call: -
cdr3_nt: TGTGCCAGCAGCCGGGGGACTGCTAATTCACCCCTCCACTTT
cdr3_aa: CASSRGTANSPLHF

v_call: TRBV30
clone_size: -
j_call: TRBJ2-5
d_call: -
cdr3_nt: TGTGCCTGGACTTCGGGTCGGGGGCAAGAGACCCAGTACTTC
cdr3_aa: CAWTSGRGQETQYF

v_call: TRBV2
clone_size: -
j_call: TRBJ1-1
d_call: -
cdr3_nt: TGTGCCAGCAGTCTGGAAGGGGCTTTGGGTATGAACACTGAAGCTTTCTTT
cdr3_aa: CASSLEGALGMNTEAFF

v_call: TRBV5-1
clone_size: -
j_call: TRBJ2-5
d_call: TRBD1
cdr3_nt: TGCGCCAGCAGCCCGACAGGGGCCGGGGAGACCCAGTACTTC
cdr3_aa: CASSPTGAGETQYF

v_call: TRBV6-5
clone_size: -
j_call: TRBJ1-2
d_call: -
cdr3_nt: TGTGCCAGCAGTTACGCGGGGGGAGGTTATGGCTACACCTTC
cdr3_aa: CASSYAGGGYGYTF

v_call: TRBV5-4
clone_size: -
j_call: TRBJ2-3
d_call: TRBD2
cdr3_nt: TGTGCCAGCAGCCCGACGGGGGGGGATACGCAGTATTTT
cdr3_aa: CASSPTGGDTQYF

v_call: TRBV7-2
clone_size: -
j_call: TRBJ2-3
d_call: TRBD2
cdr3_nt: TGTGCCAGCAGCAAACTAGCGGGGGGTGAAGATACGCAGTATTTT
cdr3_aa: CASSKLAGGEDTQYF

v_call: TRBV19
clone_size: -
j_call: TRBJ2-5
d_call: TRBD1
cdr3_nt: TGTGCCAGTAACATGGACAGGGGCCAAGAGACCCAGTACTTC
cdr3_aa: CASNMDRGQETQYF

v_call: TRBV2
clone_size: -
j_call: TRBJ2-3
d_call: TRBD2
cdr3_nt: TGTGCCAGCAGTGAGGCGGGGGGGCCGAATACGCAGTATTTT
cdr3_aa: CASSEAGGPNTQYF

v_call: TRBV7-2
clone_size: once
j_call: TRBJ2-1
d_call: -
cdr3_nt: TGTGCCAGCAGCTCAGCGGTAGGGGGCAATGAGCAGTTCTTC
cdr3_aa: CASSSAVGGNEQFF

v_call: TRBV5-6
clone_size: -
j_call: TRBJ2-7
d_call: -
cdr3_nt: TGTGCCAGCAGCCTAACTGGCGGGGCCTACGAGCAGTACTTC
cdr3_aa: CASSLTGGAYEQYF

v_call: TRBV20-1
clone_size: -
j_call: TRBJ2-7
d_call: -
cdr3_nt: TGCAGTGCTAGTATAGAACACGAGCAGTACTTC
cdr3_aa: CSASIEHEQYF

v_call: TRBV18
clone_size: -
j_call: TRBJ1-1
d_call: TRBD1
cdr3_nt: TGTGCCAGCTCACTCGACAGGGGGTTGATCTTT
cdr3_aa: CASSLDRGLIF

v_call: TRBV2
clone_size: once
j_call: TRBJ2-6
d_call: -
cdr3_nt: TGTGCCAGCAGAGGGGCCTCTGGGGCCAACGTCCTGACTTTC
cdr3_aa: CASRGASGANVLTF

v_call: TRBV4-3
clone_size: few
j_call: TRBJ1-1
d_call: -
cdr3_nt: TGCGCCAGCAGCACACAAGAGAACACTGAAGCTTTCTTT
cdr3_aa: CASSTQENTEAFF

v_call: TRBV5-4
clone_size: once
j_call: TRBJ1-2
d_call: -
cdr3_nt: TGTGCCAGCAGTTCAGGGATGGGAAACTATGGCTACACCTTC
cdr3_aa: CASSSGMGNYGYTF

v_call: TRBV6-6
clone_size: -
j_call: TRBJ2-3
d_call: -
cdr3_nt: TGTGCCAGCAGGCGGCGGACAGATACGCAGTATTTT
cdr3_aa: CASRRRTDTQYF

v_call: TRBV6-5
clone_size: few
j_call: TRBJ2-6
d_call: -
cdr3_nt: TGTGCCAGCAGGGTACAGGGCGCTGGGGCCAACGTCCTGACTTTC
cdr3_aa: CASRVQGAGANVLTF

v_call: TRBV19
clone_size: -
j_call: TRBJ1-5
d_call: -
cdr3_nt: TGTGCCAGTAGTGGGGGGGCGAGACAGCCCCAGCATTTT
cdr3_aa: CASSGGARQPQHF

v_call: TRBV5-1
clone_size: -
j_call: TRBJ2-7
d_call: -
cdr3_nt: TGCGCCAGCAGCCGCGGGACCTACGAGCAGTACTTC
cdr3_aa: CASSRGTYEQYF

v_call: TRBV19
clone_size: -
j_call: TRBJ2-5
d_call: TRBD2
cdr3_nt: TGTGCCAGTAGTCAGCGGGGGGTAGAGGAGACCCAGTACTTC
cdr3_aa: CASSQRGVEETQYF

v_call: TRBV6-5
clone_size: -
j_call: TRBJ1-6
d_call: -
cdr3_nt: TGTGCCAGCAACGATGCCGGGAATTCACCCCTCCACTTT
cdr3_aa: CASNDAGNSPLHF

v_call: TRBV5-1
clone_size: -
j_call: TRBJ2-3
d_call: -
cdr3_nt: TGCGCCAGCAGCTTTGCGTCTTCTCGAGATACGCAGTATTTT
cdr3_aa: CASSFASSRDTQYF

v_call: TRBV5-4
clone_size: -
j_call: TRBJ2-2
d_call: -
cdr3_nt: TGTGCCAGCAGCCTCGTTAGGGGCGCAACCGGGGAGCTGTTTTTT
cdr3_aa: CASSLVRGATGELFF

v_call: TRBV5-6
clone_size: once
j_call: TRBJ1-2
d_call: -
cdr3_nt: TGTGCCAGCAGCGCCGGAGGTATAGCTAACTATGGCTACACCTTC
cdr3_aa: CASSAGGIANYGYTF

v_call: TRBV9
clone_size: -
j_call: TRBJ2-4
d_call: -
cdr3_nt: TGTTCCAGCAGCGCCCAGGGACTTTCTAGGGACATTCAGTACTTC
cdr3_aa: CSSSAQGLSRDIQYF

v_call: TRBV28
clone_size: -
j_call: TRBJ2-7
d_call: TRBD2
cdr3_nt: TGTGCCAGCAGTTTGGGAGGGCCGGGCCCCTACGAGCAGTACTTC
cdr3_aa: CASSLGGPGPYEQYF

v_call: TRBV18
clone_size: -
j_call: TRBJ2-5
d_call: TRBD2
cdr3_nt: TGTGCCAGCTCACCGCTGACTAGCGGGGGGTTCCAAGAGACCCAGTACTTC
cdr3_aa: CASSPLTSGGFQETQYF

v_call: TRBV30
clone_size: -
j_call: TRBJ1-4
d_call: -
cdr3_nt: TGTGCCTGGAGAGGGGTGGCTGAAAAACTGTTTTTT
cdr3_aa: CAWRGVAEKLFF

v_call: TRBV6-5
clone_size: -
j_call: TRBJ1-1
d_call: -
cdr3_nt: TGTGCCAGCAGTTCTACGACAGAAGAAGCTTTCTTT
cdr3_aa: CASSSTTEEAFF

v_call: TRBV10-3
clone_size: -
j_call: TRBJ1-3
d_call: TRBD1
cdr3_nt: TGTGCCAGCACAGGGGCCTCCGGAAACACCATATATTTT
cdr3_aa: CASTGASGNTIYF

v_call: TRBV18
clone_size: -
j_call: TRBJ2-3
d_call: -
cdr3_nt: TGTGCCAGCTCACCGGGGGCGGCAGCAGATACGCAGTATTTT
cdr3_aa: CASSPGAAADTQYF

v_call: TRBV6-1
clone_size: few
j_call: TRBJ2-2
d_call: TRBD2
cdr3_nt: TGTGCCAGCAGTGAACAAGCGGGGGGGGCGAACACCGGGGAGCTGTTTTTT
cdr3_aa: CASSEQAGGANTGELFF

v_call: TRBV5-4
clone_size: once
j_call: TRBJ2-1
d_call: TRBD2
cdr3_nt: TGTGCCAGCAGCTTACGACTAGCGGGGGGTCTCTACAATGAGCAGTTCTTC
cdr3_aa: CASSLRLAGGLYNEQFF

v_call: TRBV7-6
clone_size: -
j_call: TRBJ1-2
d_call: -
cdr3_nt: TGTGCCAGCAGCCCCGACAGATCTAACTATGGCTACACCTTC
cdr3_aa: CASSPDRSNYGYTF

v_call: TRBV7-9
clone_size: -
j_call: TRBJ1-1
d_call: -
cdr3_nt: TGTGCCAGCAGCTTAGACGGGGGGACGCCTTTCTTT
cdr3_aa: CASSLDGGTPFF

v_call: TRBV6-1
clone_size: -
j_call: TRBJ2-5
d_call: TRBD2
cdr3_nt: TGTGCCCTCGGGCTAGCGGGGACGAGTGAGACCCAGTACTTC
cdr3_aa: CALGLAGTSETQYF

v_call: TRBV25-1
clone_size: -
j_call: TRBJ2-6
d_call: TRBD1
cdr3_nt: TGTGCCAGCAGAGGGGACAGCAGCCGTCCTGGGGCCAACGTCCTGACTTTC
cdr3_aa: CASRGDSSRPGANVLTF

v_call: TRBV2
clone_size: -
j_call: TRBJ1-1
d_call: TRBD1
cdr3_nt: TGTGCCAGCACGGAACAGGGGATGAACACTGAAGCTTTCTTT
cdr3_aa: CASTEQGMNTEAFF

v_call: TRBV18
clone_size: -
j_call: TRBJ1-6
d_call: -
cdr3_nt: TGTGCCAGCTCACCGACGCAGGGAGGGGATTCACCCCTCCACTTT
cdr3_aa: CASSPTQGGDSPLHF

v_call: TRBV19
clone_size: -
j_call: TRBJ2-3
d_call: -
cdr3_nt: TGTGCCAGTAGTATAAGACAGAGCACAGATACGCAGTATTTT
cdr3_aa: CASSIRQSTDTQYF

v_call: TRBV29-1
clone_size: -
j_call: TRBJ1-5
d_call: -
cdr3_nt: TGCAGCGTCGCGGGAGGGCTGGGCAATCAGCCCCAGCATTTT
cdr3_aa: CSVAGGLGNQPQHF

v_call: TRBV7-9
clone_size: -
j_call: TRBJ1-6
d_call: -
cdr3_nt: TGTGCCAGCAGCTTAGCACCAACCGGTAATTCACCCCTCCACTTT
cdr3_aa: CASSLAPTGNSPLHF

v_call: TRBV6-1
clone_size: few
j_call: TRBJ1-1
d_call: -
cdr3_nt: TGTGCCAGCAGTGAAGCCAATGAAGCTTTCTTT
cdr3_aa: CASSEANEAFF

v_call: TRBV6-5
clone_size: -
j_call: TRBJ1-5
d_call: TRBD1
cdr3_nt: TGTGCCAGCAGTACCGGACAGGGGGATGGGCCCCAGCATTTT
cdr3_aa: CASSTGQGDGPQHF